The 32 T cell receptor beta chains below come from one sample, sequenced in a study of cytomegalovirus exposure and HLA in healthy donors. PCR primers comprised 60 Vbeta and 13 Jbeta primers. Profiling relied on immunoSEQ multiplex PCR, and the TCRdb table lists in-frame clones only, not all of them. The sample records some 57,000 clones, around 52% being singletons. Sequenced input: PBMCs. These receptors were taken from a human donor in good health.

This clone was seen once. This chain connects TRBV5-4 to TRBJ1-6; 8 positions agree with TRBD1. The V gene end was trimmed by 0 bases and the J gene end by 5 bases; junction bases not matched to a gene: 1. CDR3 size: 15 residues. The germline gives CDR1 SGHNT, CDR2 YYREEE (reference sequence). CDR3 nucleotide sequence: TGTGCCAGCAGCTTGGAGACAGGGGATAATTCACCCCTCCACTTT. Protein product: CASSLETGDNSPLHF.

The chain carries TRBV2 and TRBJ1-1, with D hard to call. V gave up 8 bases and J gave up 0 bases, with 10 bases separating them. The CDR3 sequence is 13 residues long. Germline V gene sequence: CDR1 SNHLY, CDR2 FYNNEI. CDR3 sequence: CASVTWMNTEAFF. The CDR3 nucleotides are TGTGCCAGCGTGACATGGATGAACACTGAAGCTTTCTTT.

This clone has more than one count but fewer than ten. J is TRBJ1-4 and V is TRBV7-9; 7 bases fit TRBD1. Germline values: CDR1 SEHNR, CDR2 FQNEAQ (reference sequence). V lost 5 bases and J lost 12; bases outside the gene matches: 12. The CDR3 runs to 14 residues. CDR3 protein: CASSPDRSGPELFF. The CDR3 DNA reads TGTGCCAGCAGCCCGGACAGGTCGGGCCCAGAACTGTTTTTT.

The chain carries TRBV6-5 and TRBJ1-2, with D perhaps TRBD1 (6 bases). V was cut by 6 bases and J by 8 bases, with 16 bases left in between. Germline V gene sequence: CDR1 MNHEY, CDR2 SVGAGI. The CDR3 runs to 13 residues. CDR3 residues: CASSREQGWGYTF. CDR3 nucleotide sequence: TGTGCCAGCAGCCGCGAACAGGGTTGGGGCTACACCTTC.

The chain carries TRBV7-9 and TRBJ2-1, with 7 bases identical to TRBD2. CDR3 length equals 15 residues. Germline CDR1 reads SEHNR; CDR2 reads FQNEAQ (reference sequence). V dropped 1 base and J dropped 2; count of bases not matched to a gene: 2. CDR3 sequence (DNA): TGTGCCAGCAGCTTAGTAGCGGGCCCCTACAATGAGCAGTTCTTC. Protein sequence: CASSLVAGPYNEQFF. The full variable domain, rest sourced from reference TRBV7-9 and TRBJ2-1, is DTGVSQNPRHKITKRGQNVTFRCDPISEHNRLYWYRQTLGQGPEFLTYFQNEAQLEKSRLLSDRFSAERPKGSFSTLEIQRTEQGDSAMYLCASSLVAGPYNEQFFGPGTRLTVL.

The chain links TRBV6-5 to TRBJ2-7, with 9 nucleotides matching TRBD1. Trimming at V came to 5 bases and at J to 6 bases, leaving 8 bases not matched to a gene. CDR1 is MNHEY, CDR2 SVGAGI, per germline. This CDR3 has 14 amino acids. DNA of the CDR3: TGTGCCAGCAGTGGACAGGGGACCAGATCCGAGCAGTACTTC. Protein sequence: CASSGQGTRSEQYF.

This clone turned up a few times. This chain uses TRBV30 with TRBJ1-1, with no clear D. This CDR3 has 13 residues. Trimming removed 2 bases at V and 13 bases at J, with 20 bases between. The germline gives CDR1 GTSNPN, CDR2 SVGIG (reference sequence). The CDR3, as DNA: TGTGCCTGGAGTTGGGCGATCCACTCGATTGTTTTCTTT. Translating gives CAWSWAIHSIVFF. Looking up the rest from reference TRBV30 and TRBJ1-1 gives the full variable domain: SQTIHQWPATLVQPVGSPLSLECTVEGTSNPNLYWYRQAAGRGLQLLFYSVGIGQISSEVPQNLSASRPQDRQFILSSKKLLLSDSGFYLCAWSWAIHSIVFFGQGTRLTVV.

The rearrangement uses TRBV2 and TRBJ1-5, with D possibly TRBD1 on 5 matching bases. Germline values: CDR1 SNHLY, CDR2 FYNNEI. Trimming pared 2 bases from V and 0 bases from J, leaving 5 bases between. The length of the CDR3 is 14 residues. As DNA, the CDR3 is TGTGCCAGCAGTGAACAGGGTAGCAATCAGCCCCAGCATTTT. Translated, it gives CASSEQGSNQPQHF.

This clone was detected a few times. The chain combines TRBV20-1 with TRBJ2-1; D gene ambiguous. Germline CDR1 DFQATT, CDR2 SNEGSKA (reference sequence). This CDR3 has 11 amino acids. Trimming shortened V by 6 bases and J by 16 bases, and 19 bases separated the two germline ends. CDR3 loop: CSALALARPFF. The CDR3 nucleotides read TGCAGTGCCCTGGCCCTGGCCCGCCCCTTCTTC.

The chain joins TRBV29-1 to TRBJ1-1; TRBD1 aligns across 10 bases. The V segment lost 7 bases and the J segment 4 bases; nucleotides outside the gene matches: 6. There are 13 residues in the CDR3. Germline lookup yields CDR1 SQVTM and CDR2 ANQGSEA. The CDR3 coding sequence is TGCAGCGAATCTAGACAGGGGGCCACTGAAGCTTTCTTT. This sequence encodes CSESRQGATEAFF.

The genes are TRBV12-5 and TRBJ2-7; D may be TRBD1 (6 bases). Germline CDR1 is LGHNT and CDR2 is FRNRAP. This CDR3 contains 17 residues. The V gene lost 6 bases and the J gene lost 1 base, with 22 bases spanning the gap. CDR3 region: CASGFTTIQGRSYEQYF. CDR3 in DNA: TGTGCTAGTGGGTTCACCACCATACAGGGTAGGTCCTACGAGCAGTACTTC. Looking up the rest from reference TRBV12-5 and TRBJ2-7 gives the full variable domain: DARVTQTPRHKVTEMGQEVTMRCQPILGHNTVFWYRQTMMQGLELLAYFRNRAPLDDSGMPKDRFSAEMPDATLATLKIQPSEPRDSAVYFCASGFTTIQGRSYEQYFGPGTRLTVT.

This clone was observed a few times. The chain uses TRBV7-9 and TRBJ2-5; 11 bases align to TRBD2. This CDR3 spans 15 amino acids. CDR1 and CDR2 from the germline V gene are SEHNR and FQNEAQ (reference sequence). After removal of 7 bases from V and 4 bases from J, the junction contained 8 bases not matched to a gene. CDR3 DNA sequence: TGTGCCAGCACCGATCCTAGCGGGGGGAGAGAGACCCAGTACTTC. It codes for CASTDPSGGRETQYF.

The V call is TRBV6-5, the J call TRBJ2-3; 8 bases match TRBD2. Germline loops: CDR1 MNHEY, CDR2 SVGAGI. There are 15 residues in the CDR3. J was trimmed by 5 bases and V by 7 bases; bases with no gene match: 11. In DNA, the CDR3 is TGTGCCAGCAAAAGCGCGGGGGGCGGGAAAGATACGCAGTATTTT. It specifies CASKSAGGGKDTQYF.

This clone was counted only a few times. The rearrangement uses TRBV7-6 and TRBJ1-2; unclear D gene. The V gene lost 4 bases and the J gene lost 2 bases, with 20 bases spanning the gap. Germline CDR1 is SGHVS and CDR2 is FNYEAQ. The CDR3 consists of 17 residues. CDR3 in DNA: TGTGCCAGCAGCTCCCACGGCGGGAAGGATTGGAACTATGGCTACACCTTC. It encodes CASSSHGGKDWNYGYTF.

To note about this clone: A far larger clone is one nucleotide away, so this likely arose from a read error. CDR3 sequence (DNA): TGTGCCAGCAGCTTAGCAGGGGACTATGGCTACACCTTC. The encoded protein is CASSLAGDYGYTF. The J gene is TRBJ1-2, the V gene TRBV11-2; D perhaps matches TRBD1 (6 bases). This CDR3 spans 13 amino acids. Trimming shortened V by 1 base and J by 3 bases, and 6 bases separated the two germline ends. Germline V lookup: CDR1 SGHAT, CDR2 FQNNGV.

J is TRBJ2-3 and V is TRBV5-1, with 14 bases fitting TRBD2. The trim removed 2 bases at V and 3 bases at J, leaving 5 bases unmatched. CDR3 length: 17 residues. Germline lookup yields CDR1 SGHRS and CDR2 YFSETQ. The CDR3: CASSLMGLAGATDTQYF. The CDR3 DNA sequence: TGCGCCAGCAGCTTAATGGGACTAGCGGGGGCGACAGATACGCAGTATTTT. The full variable domain, completed using reference TRBV5-1 and TRBJ2-3, is KAGVTQTPRYLIKTRGQQVTLSCSPISGHRSVSWYQQTPGQGLQFLFEYFSETQRNKGNFPGRFSGRQFSNSRSEMNVSTLELGDSALYLCASSLMGLAGATDTQYFGPGTRLTVL.

In this sample, this clone turned up a few times. The rearrangement joins TRBV5-1 to TRBJ2-1; 9 bases map to TRBD2. Germline assignment: CDR1 SGHRS and CDR2 YFSETQ. There are 15 residues in the CDR3. Trimming at V came to 2 bases and at J to 3 bases, leaving 3 bases not matched to a gene. CDR3 coding DNA: TGCGCCAGCAGCTTAGATAGCGGGGGCTACAATGAGCAGTTCTTC. Its protein product is CASSLDSGGYNEQFF. Variable domain in full (rest from reference TRBV5-1 and TRBJ2-1): KAGVTQTPRYLIKTRGQQVTLSCSPISGHRSVSWYQQTPGQGLQFLFEYFSETQRNKGNFPGRFSGRQFSNSRSEMNVSTLELGDSALYLCASSLDSGGYNEQFFGPGTRLTVL.

This clone showed up just a few times. The J gene is TRBJ1-1, the V gene TRBV30; tentatively, D is TRBD1 (5 bases). Trimming stripped 3 bases from V and 0 bases from J, with 8 bases between. CDR1 is GTSNPN and CDR2 is SVGIG in the germline V gene (reference sequence). The CDR3 contains 13 residues. The CDR3 region is CAWSRQLNTEAFF. In DNA, the CDR3 is TGTGCCTGGAGCAGACAGCTGAACACTGAAGCTTTCTTT.

The chain combines TRBV18 with TRBJ2-1; D may be TRBD2 (5 bases). CDR1 is KGHSH, CDR2 LQKENI, per germline. The CDR3 has 17 amino acids. Trimming removed 5 bases at V and 4 bases at J, with 21 bases between. In DNA form, the CDR3 reads TGTGCCAGCTCAGAGATGCACGGAGCCCGGGGTTACAATGAGCAGTTCTTC. It codes for CASSEMHGARGYNEQFF.

This clone has just a few counts. This chain uses TRBV6-1 with TRBJ2-3; no reliable D call. Per germline, CDR1 MNHNS and CDR2 SASEGT. The CDR3 is 13 residues long. V lost 6 bases to trimming and J lost 3 bases, with 10 bases between them. CDR3 sequence reads: CASSRSRTDTQYF. In DNA form, the CDR3 reads TGTGCCAGCAGCCGATCGCGTACAGATACGCAGTATTTT.

This clone was seen a handful of times. A junction boundary mismatches the germline segment, possibly from a read error. The chain is built from TRBV19 and TRBJ1-1; 9 nucleotides line up with TRBD1. CDR3 length: 13 amino acids. CDR1 is LNHDA, CDR2 SQIVND, per germline (reference sequence). The CDR3 loop is CASRKSGTGPVLF. The CDR3 bases are TGTGCCAGTAGAAAATCCGGGACAGGGCCCGTCCTATTT.

The chain has TRBV4-1 and TRBJ1-3; no reliable D call. V shed 4 bases and J shed 0 bases, with 13 bases lying between them. The CDR3 loop spans 16 amino acids. CDR1 and CDR2 from the germline V gene are MGHRA and YSYEKL. CDR3 sequence reads: CASSRLAGDSGNTIYF. CDR3 nucleotide sequence: TGCGCCAGCAGCCGTCTCGCCGGAGACTCTGGAAACACCATATATTTT.

In its sample, this clone was seen a few times. J is TRBJ2-5 and V is TRBV6-1; 11 bases align to TRBD2. This CDR3 comprises 15 residues. CDR1 is MNHNS and CDR2 is SASEGT in the germline V gene. V was pared by 3 bases and J by 2 bases, with 2 bases of the junction left unmatched. CDR3 sequence: CASSDLAGGQETQYF. The CDR3, as DNA: TGTGCCAGCAGTGATCTAGCGGGGGGACAAGAGACCCAGTACTTC.

This chain connects TRBV2 to TRBJ2-1; TRBD2 aligns across 11 bases. The V and J ends lost 1 base and 10 bases, in that order; junction bases with no gene match: 15. The germline V gene has CDR1 SNHLY and CDR2 FYNNEI. CDR3 length equals 18 residues. CDR3 in DNA: TGTGCCAGCAGTGAAGGGCGGCTAGCGGGGGGCGGGGGAAGGGAGCAGTTCTTC. Residues: CASSEGRLAGGGGREQFF.

The chain carries TRBV6-1 and TRBJ2-7; D is unclear. The CDR3 totals 13 residues. Deletions cut 10 bases from V and 0 bases from J, with 13 bases between. Looked up from germline, CDR1 is MNHNS and CDR2 is SASEGT. CDR3 coding DNA: TGTGCCACTAATCTATCCCCCTCCTACGAGCAGTACTTC. Protein sequence: CATNLSPSYEQYF.

The chain has TRBV2 and TRBJ2-1, with 8 nucleotides matching TRBD2. The CDR3 spans 15 residues. Germline trimming cut 5 bases from V and 8 bases from J; bases unmatched to any gene: 11. Germline V gene sequence: CDR1 SNHLY, CDR2 FYNNEI. The CDR3 nucleotides are TGTGCCAGCAGTTCGGGACTAGAGCCTTTCGATGAGCAGTTCTTC. Translated: CASSSGLEPFDEQFF.

Concerning this clone: The junction and the germline gene differ at one end; a read error may be behind it. The V and J genes are TRBV30 and TRBJ1-6; D remains unclear. The CDR3 is 17 residues long. Germline values: CDR1 GTSNPN, CDR2 SVGIG (reference sequence). CDR3 loop: CAWSGPGDIAYSSPLHF. The CDR3 nucleotides are TGTGCCTGGAGTGGACCCGGGGATATAGCTTATAGTTCACCCCTCCACTTT.

This rearrangement joins TRBV7-8 to TRBJ2-3; a possible D gene is TRBD2 (6 bases). CDR1 SGHVS and CDR2 FQNEAQ come from the germline V gene. The V gene lost 0 bases and the J gene lost 1 base, with 14 bases spanning the gap. This CDR3 has 17 residues. The CDR3 sequence is CASSLAGISGGTDTQYF. DNA for the CDR3: TGTGCCAGCAGCTTAGCAGGGATTAGCGGTGGCACAGATACGCAGTATTTT.

This clone occurred a few times. The V and J genes are TRBV5-8 and TRBJ2-1; 7 bases match TRBD2. The CDR3 totals 17 residues. The germline V gene has CDR1 SGHTS and CDR2 YDEGEE. V dropped 0 bases and J dropped 4; count of bases not matched to a gene: 10. CDR3 amino acids: CASSLGMGSGVYNEQFF. DNA for the CDR3: TGTGCCAGCAGCTTGGGTATGGGCAGCGGGGTGTACAATGAGCAGTTCTTC.

This clone came up a few times. V usage is TRBV13 and J usage is TRBJ2-5, with 10 bases matching TRBD1. Germline V CDR1 and CDR2: PRHDT, FYEKMQ (reference sequence). V trimming: 2 bases; J trimming: 1 base; junction bases outside the gene matches: 4. The CDR3 is 16 residues long. Written as DNA, the CDR3 is TGTGCCAGCAGCTTAAGCGACAGGGGGCCCCAAGAGACCCAGTACTTC. Translation gives CASSLSDRGPQETQYF.

The rearrangement uses TRBV6-6 and TRBJ2-7, with D maybe TRBD2 (6 bases). The CDR3 spans 13 residues. The germline V gene encodes CDR1 MNHNY and CDR2 SVGAGI (reference sequence). The V end lost 7 bases, the J end lost 5 bases, and 15 bases lay between the germline ends. CDR3 sequence reads: CASTIGTSDEQYF. CDR3 sequence (DNA): TGTGCCAGCACCATCGGGACTTCCGACGAGCAGTACTTC.

The table lists this clone with a few counts. The chain couples TRBV5-1 to TRBJ2-5; 9 bases are shared with TRBD2. The end of the DNA is better explained by TRBJ2-7, so the J call may be wrong. The germline V gene has CDR1 SGHRS and CDR2 YFSETQ. This CDR3 is 14 amino acids long. CDR3 DNA sequence: TGCGCCAGCAGCGAAGCGGGGGGACTCTACGAGCAGTACTTC. This gives the protein CASSEAGGLYEQYF.